This T cell receptor (beta chain) was captured in a study of technical replicates of blood from a few donors. Trimming stripped 9 bases from V and 6 bases from J, with 14 bases between. CDR3 length: 12 residues. Germline CDR1 is SNHLY and CDR2 is FYNNEI. Assay used: immunoSEQ multiplex PCR; TCRdb lists only in-frame clones, some missing. This sample has tens of thousands of clones, with 65% to 90% found just once. The receptor comes from a human donor in good health. Some clones in this sample may be carry-over from other donors' samples. The chain couples TRBV2 to TRBJ1-2; D might be TRBD1 (6 bases). Sequenced sample: PBMCs. The chain's CDR3 is CARTLQGNGYTF. The CDR3, as DNA: TGTGCCAGGACACTACAGGGTAATGGCTACACCTTC.